The sequence of this T cell receptor beta chain was determined in a study of T cell changes during pregnancy in multiple sclerosis. CDR1 is SEHNR, CDR2 FQNEAQ, per germline (reference sequence). CDR3 size: 15 residues. V lost 0 bases to trimming and J lost 4 bases, with 12 bases between them. The method was immunoSEQ multiplex PCR; TCRdb's version includes in-frame clones alone and lacks a portion of them. This table has roughly 99,000 clones, around 90% appearing once. V usage is TRBV7-9 and J usage is TRBJ1-2; unclear D gene. The receptor comes from a female donor in good health, enrolled as a control in a pregnancy study. This specimen was peripheral blood, taken in the third trimester of pregnancy. The chain's CDR3 is CASSLANRETYGYTF. CDR3 nucleotide sequence: TGTGCCAGCAGCTTAGCGAACCGGGAAACCTATGGCTACACCTTC.